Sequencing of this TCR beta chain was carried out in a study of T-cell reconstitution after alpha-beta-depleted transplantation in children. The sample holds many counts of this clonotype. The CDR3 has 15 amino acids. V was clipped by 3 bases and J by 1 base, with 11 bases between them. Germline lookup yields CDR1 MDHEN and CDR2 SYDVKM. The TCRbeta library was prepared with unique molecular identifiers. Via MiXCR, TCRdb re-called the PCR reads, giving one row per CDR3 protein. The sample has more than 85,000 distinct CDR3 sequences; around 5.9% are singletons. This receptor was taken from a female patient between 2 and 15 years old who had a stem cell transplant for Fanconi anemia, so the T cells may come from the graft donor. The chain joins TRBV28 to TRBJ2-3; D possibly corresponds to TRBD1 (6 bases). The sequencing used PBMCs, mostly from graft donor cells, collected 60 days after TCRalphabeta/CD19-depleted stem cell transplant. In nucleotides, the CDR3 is TGTGCCAGCAGTTTCGGGGCAGGGGGCACAGATACGCAGTATTTT. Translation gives CASSFGAGGTDTQYF.